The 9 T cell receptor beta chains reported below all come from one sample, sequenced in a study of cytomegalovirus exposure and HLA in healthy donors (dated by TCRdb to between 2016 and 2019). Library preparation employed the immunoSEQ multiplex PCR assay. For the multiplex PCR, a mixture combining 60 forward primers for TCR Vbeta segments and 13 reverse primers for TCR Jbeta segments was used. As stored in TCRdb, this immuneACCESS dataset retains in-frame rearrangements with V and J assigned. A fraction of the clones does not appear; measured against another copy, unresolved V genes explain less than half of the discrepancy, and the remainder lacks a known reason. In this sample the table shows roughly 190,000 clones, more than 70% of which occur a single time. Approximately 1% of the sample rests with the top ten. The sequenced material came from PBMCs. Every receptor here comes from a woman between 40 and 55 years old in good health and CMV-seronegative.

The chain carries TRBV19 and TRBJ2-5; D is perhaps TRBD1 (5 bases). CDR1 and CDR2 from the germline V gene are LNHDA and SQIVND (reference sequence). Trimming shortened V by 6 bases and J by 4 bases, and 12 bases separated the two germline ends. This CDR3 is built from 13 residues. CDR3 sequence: CASSLTDGETQYF. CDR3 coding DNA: TGTGCCAGTAGCCTGACAGACGGAGAGACCCAGTACTTC.

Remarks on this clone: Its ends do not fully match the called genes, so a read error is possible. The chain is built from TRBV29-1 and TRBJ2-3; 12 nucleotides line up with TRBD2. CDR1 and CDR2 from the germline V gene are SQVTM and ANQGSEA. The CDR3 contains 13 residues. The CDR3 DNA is TGCAGCGTTGAGTCCCTAGCGGGAGGGCCGGTGGGGTTT. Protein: CSVESLAGGPVGF.

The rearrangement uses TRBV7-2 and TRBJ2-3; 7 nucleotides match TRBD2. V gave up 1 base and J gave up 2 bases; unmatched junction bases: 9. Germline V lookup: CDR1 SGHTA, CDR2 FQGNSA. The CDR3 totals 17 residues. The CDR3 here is CASSLGIGGGTTDTQYF. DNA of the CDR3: TGTGCCAGCAGCTTAGGGATTGGCGGGGGTACCACAGATACGCAGTATTTT.

The CDR3 sequence: CSAEGVGIQYF. The CDR3 DNA follows: TGCAGTGCTGAGGGGGTTGGCATTCAGTACTTC. V and J are TRBV20-1 and TRBJ2-4, with D possibly being TRBD1 (6 bases). V was cut by 5 bases and J by 9 bases, with 11 bases left in between. Germline CDR1 DFQATT, CDR2 SNEGSKA (reference sequence). This CDR3 is 11 amino acids long.

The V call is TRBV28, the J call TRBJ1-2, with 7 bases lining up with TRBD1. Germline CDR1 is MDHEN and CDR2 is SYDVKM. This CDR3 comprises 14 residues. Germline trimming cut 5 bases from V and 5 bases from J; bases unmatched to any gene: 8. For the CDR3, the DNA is TGTGCCAGCAGTAGTACAGGGGCTGGGTATGGCTACACCTTC. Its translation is CASSSTGAGYGYTF.

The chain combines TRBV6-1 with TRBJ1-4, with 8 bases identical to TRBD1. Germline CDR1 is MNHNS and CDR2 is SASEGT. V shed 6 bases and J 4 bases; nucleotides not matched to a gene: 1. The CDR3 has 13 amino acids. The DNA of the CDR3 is TGTGCCAGCAGGACAGGGGTTAATGAAAAACTGTTTTTT. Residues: CASRTGVNEKLFF.

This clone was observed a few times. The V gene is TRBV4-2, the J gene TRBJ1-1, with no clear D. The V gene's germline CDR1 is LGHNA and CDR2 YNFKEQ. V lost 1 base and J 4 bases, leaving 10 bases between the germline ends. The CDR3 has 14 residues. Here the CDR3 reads CASSQVRVSTEAFF. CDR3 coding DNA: TGTGCCAGCAGCCAAGTTCGGGTTTCCACTGAAGCTTTCTTT.

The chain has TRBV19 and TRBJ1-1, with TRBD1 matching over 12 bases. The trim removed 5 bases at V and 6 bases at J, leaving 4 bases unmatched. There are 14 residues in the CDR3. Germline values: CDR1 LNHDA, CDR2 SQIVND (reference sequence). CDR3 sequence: CASSPGQGAAEAFF. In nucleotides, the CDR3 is TGTGCCAGTAGTCCGGGACAGGGGGCGGCTGAAGCTTTCTTT. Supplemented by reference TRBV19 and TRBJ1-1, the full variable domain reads DGGITQSPKYLFRKEGQNVTLSCEQNLNHDAMYWYRQDPGQGLRLIYYSQIVNDFQKGDIAEGYSVSREKKESFPLTVTSAQKNPTAFYLCASSPGQGAAEAFFGQGTRLTVV.

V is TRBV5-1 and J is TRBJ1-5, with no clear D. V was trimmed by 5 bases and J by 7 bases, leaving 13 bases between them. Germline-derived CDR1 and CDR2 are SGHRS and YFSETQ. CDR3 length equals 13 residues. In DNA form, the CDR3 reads TGCGCCAGCAGTGCAGTGGGCGGGCAGCCCCAGCATTTT. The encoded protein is CASSAVGGQPQHF.